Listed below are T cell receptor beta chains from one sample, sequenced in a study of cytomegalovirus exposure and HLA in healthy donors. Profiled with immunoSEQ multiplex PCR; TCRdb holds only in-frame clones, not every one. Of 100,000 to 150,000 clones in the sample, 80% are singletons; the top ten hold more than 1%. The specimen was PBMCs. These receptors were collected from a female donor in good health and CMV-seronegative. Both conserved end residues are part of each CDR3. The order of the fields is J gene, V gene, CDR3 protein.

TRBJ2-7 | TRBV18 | CASSFLGWGGANEQYF
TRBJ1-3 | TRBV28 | CASRPPGVNTIYF
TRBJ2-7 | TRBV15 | CATSREVGIGGYEQYF
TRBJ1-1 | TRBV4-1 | CASSLGTGRATEAFF
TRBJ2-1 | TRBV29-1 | CSAYLGLAGGAEQFF
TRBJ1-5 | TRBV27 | CASSLLGRGLAIGPQHF
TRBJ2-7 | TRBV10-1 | CASSRTGEGQQYF
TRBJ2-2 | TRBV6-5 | CASSYEAAVGELFF
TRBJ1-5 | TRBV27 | CASSWGRNQPQHF
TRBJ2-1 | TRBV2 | CASSPNAPSDEQFF
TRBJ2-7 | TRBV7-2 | CASSTRQDSYEQYF
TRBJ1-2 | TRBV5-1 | CASSTDGQGPQGGYTF
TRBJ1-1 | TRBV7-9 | CASSIRQGRGTEAFF
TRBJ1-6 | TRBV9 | CASSPGQYNSPLHF
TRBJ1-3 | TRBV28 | CASSSRQGRRGNTIYF
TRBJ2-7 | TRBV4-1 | CASSQPGQGGEQYF
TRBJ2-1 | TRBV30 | CACESGRDSSYNEQFF
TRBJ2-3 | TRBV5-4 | CASSLAGTTDTQYF
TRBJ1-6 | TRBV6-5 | CASSDSHNSPLHF
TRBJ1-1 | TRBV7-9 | CASSFPGDTEAFF
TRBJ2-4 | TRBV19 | CASSVQLAKNIQYF
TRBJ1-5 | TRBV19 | CASSIGGTSQHF
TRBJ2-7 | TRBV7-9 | CASSLSTHEQYF
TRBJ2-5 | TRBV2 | CARTSGAQETQYF
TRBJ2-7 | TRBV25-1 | CASSGTEGEYF
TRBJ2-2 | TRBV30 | CACGSPGTGNTGELFF
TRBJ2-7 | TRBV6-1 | CASSEAGGPYEQYF
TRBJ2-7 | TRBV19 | CASSIGQYYEQYF
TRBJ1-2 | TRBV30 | CAWSVWSSGYTF
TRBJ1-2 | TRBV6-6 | CASSYSQAGQNYGYTF
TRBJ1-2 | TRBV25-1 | CASSLTGRAPGLGYGYTF
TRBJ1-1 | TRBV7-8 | CASSSGTGGRRTEAFF
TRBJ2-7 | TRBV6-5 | CAVGRGNEQYF
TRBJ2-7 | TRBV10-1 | CASSETANYEQYF
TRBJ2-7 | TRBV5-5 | CASSLTTQDRQYF
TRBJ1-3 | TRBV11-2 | CASNQDSRMGTIYF
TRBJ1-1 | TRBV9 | CASSGGQTNTEAFF
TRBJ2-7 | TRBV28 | CASSLEEEYEQYF
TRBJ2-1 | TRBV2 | CASSGFNEQFF
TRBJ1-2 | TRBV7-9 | CSSSFRDGYTF
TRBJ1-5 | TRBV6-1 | CASTDRRGNQPQHF